This TCR beta chain was sequenced during a study of blood T cell repertoires in COVID-19. Study at large: The study drew acute and convalescent COVID-19 samples from the United States, Italy and Spain.

Produced via immunoSEQ multiplex PCR; TCRdb's table is partial and in-frame only. There are over 200,000 clones in the sample; 83% occur only once, and around 5.4% lies in the top ten. The source material was peripheral blood. The receptor comes from a man older than 75 with acute or convalescent COVID-19.

CDR3: CAGATSGGAGETQYF. The CDR3 DNA is TGTGCCGGAGCAACTAGCGGGGGGGCCGGAGAGACCCAGTACTTC. This chain uses TRBV2 with TRBJ2-5, with TRBD2 matching 13 bases. J gave up 4 bases and V 11 bases, and 10 bases lay outside the gene matches. The V gene's germline CDR1 is SNHLY and CDR2 FYNNEI. The CDR3 has 15 residues.